The 13 T cell receptor beta chains below all came from one sample that was sequenced in a study of CD8 T cells in Susac syndrome. Reverse transcription of 0.5 to 1 ug RNA was performed with random hexamers. TCRdb fed the immunoSEQ multiplex PCR reads into MiXCR, producing one record per CDR3 protein. The sample consists of 300,000 or so distinct CDR3 sequences, just over 90% of them appearing once. Sequencing was carried out using CD4+ T cells from PBMCs. These receptors all come from a human donor with multiple sclerosis.

The chain recombines TRBV20-1 with TRBJ2-1, with 11 nucleotides matching TRBD2. CDR1 is DFQATT and CDR2 is SNEGSKA in the germline V gene (reference sequence). After removal of 5 bases from V and 1 base from J, the junction contained 16 bases not matched to a gene. CDR3 length: 19 amino acids. In DNA form, the CDR3 reads TGCAGTGCTCCCCAATCCAGTCTAGCGGGAGGAGGGTCCTACAATGAGCAGTTCTTC. It specifies CSAPQSSLAGGGSYNEQFF.

The V gene is TRBV11-2, the J gene TRBJ2-3, with 7 positions matching TRBD2. Germline V CDR1 and CDR2: SGHAT, FQNNGV. V lost 6 bases and J lost 4; bases outside the gene matches: 4. This CDR3 has 13 amino acids. The CDR3 sequence is CASSRGVADTQYF. CDR3 nucleotides: TGTGCCAGCAGTCGGGGGGTCGCAGATACGCAGTATTTT. The whole variable domain, remainder taken from reference TRBV11-2 and TRBJ2-3, is EAGVAQSPRYKIIEKRQSVAFWCNPISGHATLYWYQQILGQGPKLLIQFQNNGVVDDSQLPKDRFSAERLKGVDSTLKIQPAKLEDSAVYLCASSRGVADTQYFGPGTRLTVL.

The chain uses TRBV6-2 or TRBV6-3 and TRBJ1-5; a possible D gene is TRBD1 (5 bases). Germline values: CDR1 MNHEY, CDR2 SVGEGT. The CDR3 length is 11 residues. V was trimmed by 10 bases and J by 6 bases, leaving 10 bases between them. The CDR3 region is CATGTVQPQHF. The CDR3 DNA reads as TGTGCCACTGGGACGGTTCAGCCCCAGCATTTT.

The CDR3 sequence is CASSYSKGRFGYTF. The CDR3 bases are TGTGCCAGCAGTTACTCGAAAGGGAGGTTTGGCTACACCTTC. The V call is TRBV6-5, the J call TRBJ1-2, with unresolved D. The length of the CDR3 is 14 residues. The V gene lost 0 bases and the J gene lost 7 bases, with 12 bases spanning the gap. Germline V CDR1 and CDR2: MNHEY, SVGAGI.

CDR3 region: CASSQEPGIILDTQYF. The CDR3 DNA reads TGTGCCAGCAGCCAAGAGCCAGGGATCATTTTAGATACGCAGTATTTT. The chain carries TRBV14 and TRBJ2-3; possibly TRBD1 for D (5 bases). The CDR3 totals 16 residues. Per the germline V gene, CDR1 is SGHDN and CDR2 is FVKESK. V was clipped by 0 bases and J by 5 bases, with 15 bases between them.

The V and J genes are TRBV13 and TRBJ2-3; 7 bases align to TRBD1. CDR3 size: 22 residues. V shed 1 base and J 6 bases; nucleotides not matched to a gene: 28. Germline V gene data show CDR1 as PRHDT and CDR2 as FYEKMQ (reference sequence). For the CDR3, the DNA is TGTGCCAGCAGCTTAGTTCGACGGCCCTTCGGACAGGATTTCAGGAAATCCGATACGCAGTATTTT. It codes for CASSLVRRPFGQDFRKSDTQYF.

This chain links TRBV29-1 with TRBJ1-5; a possible D gene is TRBD1 (6 bases). This CDR3 is built from 14 residues. Germline CDR1 reads SQVTM; CDR2 reads ANQGSEA. The V end was cut by 6 bases, the J end by 3 bases, with 15 bases between. Here the CDR3 reads CSVRPQGTNQPQHF. For the CDR3, the DNA is TGCAGCGTACGACCCCAGGGGACCAATCAGCCCCAGCATTTT.

The chain recombines TRBV6-2 or TRBV6-3 with TRBJ2-5; D may be TRBD1 (6 bases). The CDR3 length is 15 residues. CDR1 and CDR2 (germline): MNHEY, SVGEGT. The V end lost 8 bases, the J end lost 0 bases, and 16 bases lay between the germline ends. Here the CDR3 reads CASGQTGVHQETQYF. The CDR3 nucleotides are TGTGCCAGCGGACAGACCGGAGTTCACCAAGAGACCCAGTACTTC.

J is TRBJ1-5 and V is TRBV6-1; D uncertain. The CDR3 contains 14 residues. Trimming pared 8 bases from V and 9 bases from J, leaving 20 bases between. Germline V gene data show CDR1 as MNHNS and CDR2 as SASEGT. The CDR3 region is CASRGLTQRGPQHF. In DNA, the CDR3 is TGTGCCAGCCGCGGACTCACCCAGCGGGGGCCCCAGCATTTT.

The V and J genes are TRBV11-1 and TRBJ1-3; 8 bases align to TRBD1. The CDR3 has 21 amino acids. Trimming cost V 6 bases and J 0 bases; bases outside gene matches: 22. Germline CDR1 is SGHAT and CDR2 is FQDESV (reference sequence). Here the CDR3 DNA reads TGTGCCAGCAGTTCACGCCATAGACAGGGGATAGGTCCACTCTCTGGAAACACCATATATTTT. It translates to CASSSRHRQGIGPLSGNTIYF.

The table lists this clonotype with a few counts. The rearrangement links TRBV7-9 to TRBJ2-7, with 10 bases identical to TRBD1. Germline V CDR1 and CDR2: SEHNR, FQNEAQ (reference sequence). With V trimmed by 5 bases and J by 4 bases, 5 bases remained unmatched. This CDR3 comprises 14 residues. The CDR3: CASSHPGQGYEQYF. The CDR3 DNA follows: TGTGCCAGCAGCCACCCGGGACAGGGGTACGAGCAGTACTTC.

V usage is TRBV7-2 and J usage is TRBJ2-7; D call uncertain. Germline values: CDR1 SGHTA, CDR2 FQGNSA. Trimming cost V 3 bases and J 3 bases, with 3 bases left between them. The CDR3 has 11 residues. CDR3 sequence (DNA): TGTGCCAGCAGCTTCTACTACGAGCAGTACTTC. It specifies CASSFYYEQYF. The full variable domain, with the rest looked up from reference TRBV7-2 and TRBJ2-7, is GAGVSQSPSNKVTEKGKDVELRCDPISGHTALYWYRQSLGQGLEFLIYFQGNSAPDKSGLPSDRFSAERTGGSVSTLTIQRTQQEDSAVYLCASSFYYEQYFGPGTRLTVT.

V is TRBV12-5 and J is TRBJ2-1; no clear D gene. Germline lookup yields CDR1 LGHNT and CDR2 FRNRAP. V lost 3 bases, J lost 10 bases, and 7 bases lay in between. The CDR3 is made up of 11 amino acids. CDR3 in amino acids: CASGLKLEQFF. CDR3 DNA: TGTGCTAGTGGTTTAAAACTAGAGCAGTTCTTC.